The subject of this entry is one T cell receptor (beta chain). Its antigen is still unknown. Purities over 98% were achieved in all sorted populations. This record belongs to a study of beta chain features in type 1 diabetes. Broader study findings: Whether TCRB rearrangement is influenced by HLA type was left unresolved in this analysis. A possible short-template PCR bias applies equally to patients and controls. In comparison with healthy donors, patients had naive, central memory and Treg TCRB repertoires that appeared more similar.

The investigators reverse transcribed all of the isolated RNA, so they sequenced expressed TCRB transcripts. Sequenced by immunoSEQ multiplex PCR; TCRdb stores in-frame clones only, minus some. Of hundreds of thousands of clones in the sample, 30% were seen once. The length of the CDR3 is 19 residues. V gave up 5 bases and J gave up 4 bases; unmatched junction bases: 19. From germline, CDR1 is SGHTA and CDR2 FQGNSA. Sequencing input: naive CD4+ T cells from blood. The chain is built from TRBV7-2 and TRBJ2-3; the match to TRBD1 covers 9 bases. The receptor was derived from a man aged 18 to 35 in good health. CDR3 DNA: TGTGCCAGCAGCCTGACGCGGGACAGGGCGGACATGTTGGCAGATACGCAGTATTTT. Translated, it gives CASSLTRDRADMLADTQYF. The full variable domain, its missing parts supplied by reference TRBV7-2 and TRBJ2-3, is GAGVSQSPSNKVTEKGKDVELRCDPISGHTALYWYRQSLGQGLEFLIYFQGNSAPDKSGLPSDRFSAERTGGSVSTLTIQRTQQEDSAVYLCASSLTRDRADMLADTQYFGPGTRLTVL.